A selection of T cell receptor beta chains follows, all from one sample in a study of blood T cell repertoires in COVID-19. Sequenced by immunoSEQ multiplex PCR; TCRdb stores in-frame clones only, minus some. Among 35,000 or so clones, around 86% were seen once, and the ten largest hold less than 7%. The sample was peripheral blood. These receptors originate from a human donor in a cohort sampled during active COVID-19. The CDR3 runs from the conserved cysteine through the conserved F or W. D genes are given only for firm matches. The listing skips clone size in some rows; elsewhere it reads once, few, many or a size class.

>TRBJ1-5|-|TRBV6-5|-
TGTGCCAGCAGTCGCAGGGTGAGTCAGCCCCAGCATTTT
CASSRRVSQPQHF
>TRBJ2-7|few|TRBV10-3|TRBD1
TGTGCCATCAGTCCCAGGGGGCAGGACGAGCAGTACTTC
CAISPRGQDEQYF
>TRBJ2-3|-|TRBV5-4|TRBD1
TGTGCCAGCAGCTCCCGGGACAGGGGTTCAGATACGCAGTATTTT
CASSSRDRGSDTQYF
>TRBJ2-5|-|TRBV24-1|-
TGTGCCACCAGTGATTTGTTGTGGGGCATGGAGACCCAGTACTTC
CATSDLLWGMETQYF
>TRBJ1-1|-|TRBV19|-
TGTGCCAGTAGTAGGGGCCTTTTCGAAGCTTTCTTT
CASSRGLFEAFF
>TRBJ2-7|-|TRBV7-9|TRBD1
TGTGCCAGCAGCTACTCCGGGACAGGAGGCTACGAGCAGTACTTC
CASSYSGTGGYEQYF
>TRBJ2-7|-|TRBV30|-
TGTGCCTGGAGTGTAACAGGGAGCTCCTACGAGCAGTACTTC
CAWSVTGSSYEQYF
>TRBJ2-1|-|TRBV3-1/TRBV3-2|TRBD2
TGTGCCAGCAGCCAAGGGAGCGGGGGCTACAATGAGCAGTTCTTC
CASSQGSGGYNEQFF
>TRBJ1-1|-|TRBV19|-
TGTGCCAGCGCTACCACGGACAGAATGAACACTGAAGCTTTCTTT
CASATTDRMNTEAFF
>TRBJ2-5|-|TRBV6-1|TRBD2
TGTGCCAGCAGTGAAGCTTGGACTAGGTTGGAGACCCAGTACTTC
CASSEAWTRLETQYF
>TRBJ2-2|-|TRBV6-5|TRBD1
TGTGCCAGCAGCCCCGGGACAGGGAACACCGGGGAGCTGTTTTTT
CASSPGTGNTGELFF
>TRBJ1-2|-|TRBV5-8|-
TGTGCCAGCAGCTTGGCCCCCGGTGGCTACACCTTC
CASSLAPGGYTF
>TRBJ1-2|-|TRBV2|-
TGTGCCAGCAACGGTGAGGGAGGGAGGTATGGCTACACCTTC
CASNGEGGRYGYTF
>TRBJ2-7|-|TRBV2|-
TGTGCCAGCAGTGAATGGGGTGGAGTGACAGGGAGGCTATTGAAGTACTTC
CASSEWGGVTGRLLKYF
>TRBJ2-5|-|TRBV7-9|TRBD1
TGTGCCAGCAGCCTCGGGACAGCGAGGGAGACCCAGTACTTC
CASSLGTARETQYF
>TRBJ1-4|-|TRBV19|TRBD1
TGTGCCAGTAGTGTTCGACAGGGTGGCGGTAATGAAAAACTGTTTTTT
CASSVRQGGGNEKLFF
>TRBJ2-3|-|TRBV5-1|TRBD1
TGCGCCAGCAGCTTGCGACAGGGGTTCACAGATACGCAGTATTTT
CASSLRQGFTDTQYF
>TRBJ1-1|-|TRBV27|TRBD1
TGTGCCAGCAGTCCCCTACAGGGGACTTTGAACACTGAAGCTTTCTTT
CASSPLQGTLNTEAFF
>TRBJ2-7|-|TRBV5-1|-
TGCGCCAGCAGCTGGGGTTCCTACGAGGGTAGAGAGCAGTACTTC
CASSWGSYEGREQYF
>TRBJ1-2|-|TRBV6-6|-
TGTGCCAGCACCTTGGACAGATTCCTCTACACCTTC
CASTLDRFLYTF
>TRBJ1-1|-|TRBV5-1|-
TGCGCCAGCAGCTACGGGTCGGCCACTGAAGCTTTCTTT
CASSYGSATEAFF
>TRBJ2-4|-|TRBV3-1/TRBV3-2|-
TGTGCCAGCAGCCAAGGTCACAGGGTTCTGTACTTC
CASSQGHRVLYF
>TRBJ2-1|-|TRBV3-1/TRBV3-2|TRBD2
TGTGCCAGCAGCCAAGAACGGCTAGCGGGAGATGAGCAGTTCTTC
CASSQERLAGDEQFF
>TRBJ2-2|-|TRBV2|TRBD1
TGTGCCAGCAGTCCAGAACAGGGGCCGGGCACCGGGGAGCTGTTTTTT
CASSPEQGPGTGELFF
>TRBJ2-4|few|TRBV28|-
TGTGCCAGCAGGAAGCGGCTAGCCAAAAACATTCAGTACTTC
CASRKRLAKNIQYF
>TRBJ2-1|-|TRBV12-2|-
TGTGCAAGTCGCCGACTAGCGGGACGGTACAATGAGCAGTTCTTC
CASRRLAGRYNEQFF
>TRBJ1-1|-|TRBV7-9|-
TGTGCCAGCAGCTTAGGCCCCGGGGCTGAAGCTTTCTTT
CASSLGPGAEAFF
>TRBJ1-1|few|TRBV9|-
TGTGCCAGCACCGATCCGGGGGGAGGAACTGAAGCTTTCTTT
CASTDPGGGTEAFF
>TRBJ1-1|-|TRBV6-5|-
TGTGCCAGCAGTCCTCGGACAGCCCCGAACACTGAAGCTTTCTTT
CASSPRTAPNTEAFF
>TRBJ1-2|-|TRBV3-1/TRBV3-2|TRBD1
TGTGCCAGCAGCCAAGAAAGGTCAGGGGGCCGGGGCTACACCTTC
CASSQERSGGRGYTF
>TRBJ1-2|-|TRBV28|-
TGTGCCAGCAGTTCCCTGAACTATGGCTACACCTTC
CASSSLNYGYTF
>TRBJ2-7|-|TRBV21-1|-
TGTGCCAGCAGCACACAGGGTAGGTTCGGCGACGAGCAGTACTTC
CASSTQGRFGDEQYF
>TRBJ2-2|-|TRBV25-1|-
TGTGCCAGCAGTGAGACTTCTCTTCTTTCCGGGGAGCTGTTTTTT
CASSETSLLSGELFF
>TRBJ2-1|-|TRBV6-6|-
TGTGCCAGCAGGTCAAACATGGAGCACTCCTACAATGAGCAGTTCTTC
CASRSNMEHSYNEQFF
>TRBJ2-3|-|TRBV5-6|TRBD2
TGTGCCAGCAGCTTAACTATAGCGGGGAGAAACACAGATACGCAGTATTTT
CASSLTIAGRNTDTQYF
>TRBJ1-5|few|TRBV27|TRBD1
TGTGCCAGCAGTGCGGACAGGGGTCTAAGCAATCAGCCCCAGCATTTT
CASSADRGLSNQPQHF
>TRBJ1-5|-|TRBV27|-
TGTGCCAGCAGTTTAGCAAGGGGGTCCGGCAATCAGCCCCAGCATTTT
CASSLARGSGNQPQHF